This paragraph covers one T cell receptor (beta chain) sequence. The identical CDR3 is also encoded by other nucleotide sequences in the sample. The data derive from a study of blood T cell repertoires in COVID-19. Looking at the study overall: Collection of acute and convalescent COVID-19 samples took place in the United States, Italy and Spain.

Germline assignment: CDR1 LNHDA and CDR2 SQIVND (reference sequence). The CDR3 totals 13 residues. The trim removed 4 bases at V and 3 bases at J, leaving 0 bases unmatched. In the authors' methods: Reference gene primer amplification yielded estimated nucleated cell counts. Profiling relied on immunoSEQ multiplex PCR, and the TCRdb table lists in-frame clones only, not all of them. V, J and clone size reflect that table, while D and trimming were determined from the DNA. The repertoire holds about 200,000 clones, with 84% as singletons. The chain is built from TRBV19 and TRBJ2-1, with 7 positions matching TRBD1. The sequencing input was peripheral blood. This receptor was identified in a man in his fifties or sixties with active or convalescent COVID-19. This CDR3 is CASSRDSYNEQFF. The CDR3 DNA reads as TGTGCCAGTAGTAGGGACAGCTACAATGAGCAGTTCTTC.